The following is a TCR beta chain sequence with its context. In TCRdb, the RT-PCR reads were re-called with MiXCR into one record per CDR3 protein. There are hundreds of thousands of distinct CDR3 sequences in the sample; 14% occur only once, and just over 3.5% lies in the top ten. Germline CDR1 MNHEY, CDR2 SVGAGI. V dropped 5 bases and J dropped 10; count of bases not matched to a gene: 14. The CDR3 contains 16 residues. Input material: memory CD4+ T cells from blood. The V and J genes are TRBV6-5 and TRBJ1-6; TRBD1 matches 7 bases. This TCR was sampled from a female donor in good health, serving as a healthy control. Here the CDR3 DNA reads TGTGCCAGCAGTCGACTCTACAGGGGCAGGTTGTCACCCCTCCACTTT. The encoded protein is CASSRLYRGRLSPLHF.